The present T cell receptor (beta chain) was sequenced within a study of shared T cell receptors in the human thymus. From germline, CDR1 is LNHNV and CDR2 YYDKDF (reference sequence). CDR3 length: 19 amino acids. Trimming stripped 1 base from V and 4 bases from J, with 25 bases between. Measured with immunoSEQ multiplex PCR; TCRdb has only the in-frame clones, and not every one. This table holds 600,000 to 900,000 clones, 80% to 90% found once. This sample was shared with a second study, whose subject was human thymus T cells. That study reports: Immunologically healthy infants in Finland undergoing congenital heart defect surgery were the donors. Thymic samples were excised during corrective heart operations.

Sequenced: thymocytes. The J gene is TRBJ1-2, the V gene TRBV15; the D gene is possibly TRBD1 (6 bases). The sequence was obtained from a girl younger than two with a congenital heart defect. CDR3 loop: CATSRAPKRGGDYSYGYTF. In DNA form, the CDR3 reads TGTGCCACCAGCAGAGCCCCCAAAAGGGGGGGCGACTATAGCTATGGCTACACCTTC.